This T cell receptor (beta chain) was captured by sequencing in a study of T-cell reconstitution after alpha-beta-depleted transplantation in children. Study-wide points: About two months after transplant, alpha-beta T cells reportedly came from several hundred expanded graft clones.

Unique molecular identifiers were used in preparing the TCRbeta library. TCRdb reprocessed the PCR reads via MiXCR and lists one record per CDR3 protein. In the table there are about 580,000 distinct CDR3 sequences, 23% of which are singletons. Details on this clonotype: Its antigen is unidentified.

CDR3 length: 16 residues. V dropped 2 bases and J dropped 5; count of bases not matched to a gene: 10. Germline V gives CDR1 SGHKS, CDR2 YYEKEE (reference sequence). Source: PBMCs, mostly from graft donor cells, taken 360 days after TCRalphabeta/CD19-depleted stem cell transplant. This receptor was identified in a boy younger than two who had a stem cell transplant for acute myeloid leukemia, so the T cells may come from the graft donor. V and J are TRBV5-5 and TRBJ2-7, with 10 bases identical to TRBD1. CDR3 sequence (DNA): TGTGCCAGCAGCTTCCCCCTCCGGGACAGGGGTCACGAGCAGTACTTC. Its protein is CASSFPLRDRGHEQYF.